This TCR beta chain was profiled in a study of T cell repertoires in cytomegalovirus infection (dated by TCRdb to between 2019 and 2020). A note on the overall study: Donor HLA type was relevant to the analysis, because carriage of CMV infection together with the matching HLA type was indicated by public TCR beta signatures. What the study reported, not specific to this receptor: In both this cohort and an independent cohort of over 350 donors, the cumulative frequency of public TCR beta family members distinguished carriers of CMV infection plus the relevant HLA type. The ex vivo response was dominated by HLA-C-restricted CMV-specific TCR beta clonotypes, which also provided the single most frequent clonotype in two of eight donors.

Sequenced using an Illumina HiSeq 1500. The raw public reads went through TCRdb reprocessing: fastp at Q25, MiXCR clone calling, in-frame beta chains kept. Identical CDR3 proteins give one entry, which carries the most common genes and DNA. The sample table lists 76,000 or so distinct CDR3 sequences, less than 4.5% of them with a count of one. The ten largest clones capture under 5.5% of the sample. V is reduced by 3 bases and J by 4 bases, leaving a spacing of 10 bases between them. CDR1 and CDR2, per the germline V gene, are SQVTM and ANQGSEA. Measured from the cysteine to the phenylalanine, the CDR3 is 13 residues long. Left in the record is the CDR3 DNA by itself, 39 bases read in frame from the first base. This clonotype was seen many times. There is no known antigen for this receptor. It has no much larger one-base neighbor in the sample; base qualities were not kept.

Sequenced material: PBMCs. The sequence derives from a human donor in good health (CMV status not recorded). Some clones in this sample may be carry-over from other donors' samples. Here the chain combines TRBV29-1 and TRBJ1-5, with the D gene uncertain. The CDR3: CSVELRINQPQHF. The sequenced DNA is TGCAGCGTTGAGTTGAGGATAAATCAGCCCCAGCATTTT.